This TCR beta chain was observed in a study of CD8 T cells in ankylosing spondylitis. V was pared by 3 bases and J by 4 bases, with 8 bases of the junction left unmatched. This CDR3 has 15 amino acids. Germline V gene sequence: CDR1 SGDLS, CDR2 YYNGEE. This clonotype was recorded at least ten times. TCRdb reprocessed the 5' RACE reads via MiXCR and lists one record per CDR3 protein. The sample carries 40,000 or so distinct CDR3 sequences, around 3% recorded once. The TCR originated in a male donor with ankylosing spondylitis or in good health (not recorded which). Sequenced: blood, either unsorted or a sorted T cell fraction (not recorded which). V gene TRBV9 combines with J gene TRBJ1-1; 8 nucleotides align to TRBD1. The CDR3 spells CASSGPGTGTTEAFF. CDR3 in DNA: TGTGCCAGCAGCGGCCCCGGGACAGGAACCACTGAAGCTTTCTTT. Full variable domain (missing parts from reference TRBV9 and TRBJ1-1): DSGVTQTPKHLITATGQRVTLRCSPRSGDLSVYWYQQSLDQGLQFLIQYYNGEERAKGNILERFSAQQFPDLHSELNLSSLELGDSALYFCASSGPGTGTTEAFFGQGTRLTVV.